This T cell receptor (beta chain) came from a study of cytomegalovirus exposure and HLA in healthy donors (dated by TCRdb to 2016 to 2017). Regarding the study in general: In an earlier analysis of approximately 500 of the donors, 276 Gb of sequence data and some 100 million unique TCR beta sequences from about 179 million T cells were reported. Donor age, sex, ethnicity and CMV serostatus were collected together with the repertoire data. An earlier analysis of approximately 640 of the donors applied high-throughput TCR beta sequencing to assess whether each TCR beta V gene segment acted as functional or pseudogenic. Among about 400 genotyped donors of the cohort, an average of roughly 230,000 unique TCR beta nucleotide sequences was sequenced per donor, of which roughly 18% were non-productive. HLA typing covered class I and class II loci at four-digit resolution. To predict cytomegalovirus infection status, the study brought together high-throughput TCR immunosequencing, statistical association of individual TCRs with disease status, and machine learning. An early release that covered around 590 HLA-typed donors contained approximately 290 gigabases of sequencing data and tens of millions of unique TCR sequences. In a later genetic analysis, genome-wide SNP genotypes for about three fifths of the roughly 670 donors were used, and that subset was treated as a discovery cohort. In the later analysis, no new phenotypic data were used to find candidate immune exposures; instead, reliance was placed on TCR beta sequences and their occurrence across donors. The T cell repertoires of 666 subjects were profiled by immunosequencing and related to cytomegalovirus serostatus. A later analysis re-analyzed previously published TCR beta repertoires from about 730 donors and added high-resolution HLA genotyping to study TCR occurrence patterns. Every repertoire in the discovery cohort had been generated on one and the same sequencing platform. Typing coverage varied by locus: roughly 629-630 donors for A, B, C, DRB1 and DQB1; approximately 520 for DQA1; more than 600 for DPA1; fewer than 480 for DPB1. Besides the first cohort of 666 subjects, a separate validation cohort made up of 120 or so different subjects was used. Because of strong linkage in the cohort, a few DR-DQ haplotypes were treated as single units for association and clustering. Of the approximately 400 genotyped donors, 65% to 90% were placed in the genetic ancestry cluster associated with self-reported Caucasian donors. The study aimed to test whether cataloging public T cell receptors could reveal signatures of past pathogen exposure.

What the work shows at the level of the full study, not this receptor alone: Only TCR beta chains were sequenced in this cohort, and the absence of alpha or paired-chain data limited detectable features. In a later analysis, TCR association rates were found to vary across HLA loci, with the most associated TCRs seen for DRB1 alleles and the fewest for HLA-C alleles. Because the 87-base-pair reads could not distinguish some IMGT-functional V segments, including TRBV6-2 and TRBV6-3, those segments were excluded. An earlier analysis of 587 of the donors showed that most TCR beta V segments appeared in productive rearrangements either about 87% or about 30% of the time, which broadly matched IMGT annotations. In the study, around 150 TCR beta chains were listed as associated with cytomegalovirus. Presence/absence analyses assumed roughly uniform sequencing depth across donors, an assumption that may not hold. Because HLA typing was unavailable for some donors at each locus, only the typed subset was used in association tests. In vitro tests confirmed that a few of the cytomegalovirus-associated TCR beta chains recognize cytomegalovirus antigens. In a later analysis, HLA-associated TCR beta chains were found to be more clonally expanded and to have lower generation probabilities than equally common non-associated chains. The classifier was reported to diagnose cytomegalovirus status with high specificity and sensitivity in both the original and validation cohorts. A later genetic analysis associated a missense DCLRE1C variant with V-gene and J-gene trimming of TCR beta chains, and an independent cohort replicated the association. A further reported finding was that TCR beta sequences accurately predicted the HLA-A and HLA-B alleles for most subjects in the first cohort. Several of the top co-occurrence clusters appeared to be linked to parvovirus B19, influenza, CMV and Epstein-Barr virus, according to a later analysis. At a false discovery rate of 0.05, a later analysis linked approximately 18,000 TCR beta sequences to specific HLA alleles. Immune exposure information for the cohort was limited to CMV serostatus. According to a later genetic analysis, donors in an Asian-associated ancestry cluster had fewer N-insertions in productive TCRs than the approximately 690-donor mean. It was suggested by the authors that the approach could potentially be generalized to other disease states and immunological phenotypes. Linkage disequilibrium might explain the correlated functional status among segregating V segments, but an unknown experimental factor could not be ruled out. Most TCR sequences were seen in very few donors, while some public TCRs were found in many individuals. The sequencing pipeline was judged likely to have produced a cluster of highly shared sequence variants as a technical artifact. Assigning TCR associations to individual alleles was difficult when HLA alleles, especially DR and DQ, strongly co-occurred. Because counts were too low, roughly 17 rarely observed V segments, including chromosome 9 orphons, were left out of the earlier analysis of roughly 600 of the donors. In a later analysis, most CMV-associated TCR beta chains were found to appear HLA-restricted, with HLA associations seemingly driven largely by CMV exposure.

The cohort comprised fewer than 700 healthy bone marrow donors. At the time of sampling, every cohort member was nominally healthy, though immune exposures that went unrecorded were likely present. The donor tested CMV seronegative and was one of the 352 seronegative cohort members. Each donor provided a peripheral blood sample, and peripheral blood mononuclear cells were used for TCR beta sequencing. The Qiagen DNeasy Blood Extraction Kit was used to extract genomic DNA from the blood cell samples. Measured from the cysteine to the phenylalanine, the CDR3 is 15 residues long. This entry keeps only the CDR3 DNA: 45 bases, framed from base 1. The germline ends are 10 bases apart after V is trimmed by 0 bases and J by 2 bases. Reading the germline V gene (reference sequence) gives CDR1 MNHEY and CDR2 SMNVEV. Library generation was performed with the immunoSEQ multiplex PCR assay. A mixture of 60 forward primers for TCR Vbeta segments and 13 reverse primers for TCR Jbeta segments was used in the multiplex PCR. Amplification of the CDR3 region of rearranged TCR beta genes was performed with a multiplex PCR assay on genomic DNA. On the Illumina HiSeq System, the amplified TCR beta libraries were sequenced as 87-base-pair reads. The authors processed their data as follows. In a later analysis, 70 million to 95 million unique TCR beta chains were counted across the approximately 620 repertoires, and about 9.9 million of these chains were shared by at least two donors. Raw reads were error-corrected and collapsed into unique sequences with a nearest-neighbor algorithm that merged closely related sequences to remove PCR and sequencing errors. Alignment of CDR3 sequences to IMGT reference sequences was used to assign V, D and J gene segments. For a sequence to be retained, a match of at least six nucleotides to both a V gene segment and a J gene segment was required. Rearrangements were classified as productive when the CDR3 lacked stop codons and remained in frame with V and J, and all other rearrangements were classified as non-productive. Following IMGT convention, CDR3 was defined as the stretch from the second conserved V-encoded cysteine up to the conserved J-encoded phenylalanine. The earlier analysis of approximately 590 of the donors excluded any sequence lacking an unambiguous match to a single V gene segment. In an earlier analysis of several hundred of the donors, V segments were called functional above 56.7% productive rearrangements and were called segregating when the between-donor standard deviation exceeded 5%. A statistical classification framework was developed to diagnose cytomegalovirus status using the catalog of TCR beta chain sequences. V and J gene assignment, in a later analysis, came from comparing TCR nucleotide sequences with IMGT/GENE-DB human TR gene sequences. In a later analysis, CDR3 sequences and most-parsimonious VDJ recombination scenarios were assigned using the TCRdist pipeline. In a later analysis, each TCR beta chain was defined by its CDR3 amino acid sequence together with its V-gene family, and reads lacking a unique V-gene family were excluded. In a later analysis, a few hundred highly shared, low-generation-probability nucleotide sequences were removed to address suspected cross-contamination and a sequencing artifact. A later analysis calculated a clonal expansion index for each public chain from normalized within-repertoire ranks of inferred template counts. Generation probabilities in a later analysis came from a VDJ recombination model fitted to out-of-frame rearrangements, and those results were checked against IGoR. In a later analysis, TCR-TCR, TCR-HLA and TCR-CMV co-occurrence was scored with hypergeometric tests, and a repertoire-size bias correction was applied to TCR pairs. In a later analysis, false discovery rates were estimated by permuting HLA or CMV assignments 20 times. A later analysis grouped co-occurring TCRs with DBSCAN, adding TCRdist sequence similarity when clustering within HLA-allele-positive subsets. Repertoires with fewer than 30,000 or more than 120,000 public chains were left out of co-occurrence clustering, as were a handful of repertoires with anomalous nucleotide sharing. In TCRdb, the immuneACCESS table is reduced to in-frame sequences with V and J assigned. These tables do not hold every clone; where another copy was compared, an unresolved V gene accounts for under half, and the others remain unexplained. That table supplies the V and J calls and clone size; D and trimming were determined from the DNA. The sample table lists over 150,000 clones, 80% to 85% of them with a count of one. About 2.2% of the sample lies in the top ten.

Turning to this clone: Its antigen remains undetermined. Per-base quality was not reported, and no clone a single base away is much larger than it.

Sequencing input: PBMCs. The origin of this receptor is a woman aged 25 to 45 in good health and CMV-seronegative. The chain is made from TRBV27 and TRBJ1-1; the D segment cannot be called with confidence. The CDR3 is CASSLSGSPNTEAFF. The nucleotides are TGTGCCAGCAGTTTATCGGGCAGCCCAAACACTGAAGCTTTCTTT.